This T cell receptor beta chain was sequenced in a study of molecular identifiers for immune sequencing clone quantification. The CDR3 is made up of 11 amino acids. With 6 bases removed from V and 5 bases from J, the gap between germline ends came to 8 bases. The germline V gene encodes CDR1 MGHRA and CDR2 YSYEKL. TCRdb reanalysed the PCR reads using MiXCR and keeps one entry per CDR3 protein. The sample has more than 85,000 distinct CDR3 sequences, less than 35% seen once. What was sequenced was naive CD8+ T cells from blood, with Jurkat cell RNA spiked in. Subset specified: FACS-sorted CD8+CD4-CCR7+CD45RA+ naive T cells. The sequence was obtained from a human donor in good health. Some libraries in this study had Jurkat cell RNA spiked in. This chain joins TRBV4-1 and TRBJ2-7; D is possibly TRBD2 (5 bases). CDR3 in amino acids: CASRPGDEQYF. CDR3 nucleotide sequence: TGCGCCAGCAGACCCGGGGACGAGCAGTACTTC.